This entry lists 14 T cell receptor beta chains sequenced from one sample in a study of T cells after yellow fever vaccination. Each CDR3 protein gets one entry after TCRdb re-called the 5' RACE reads with MiXCR. The table includes 400,000 to 650,000 distinct CDR3 sequences, 21% detected once. The specimen was PBMCs, collected roughly 20 days after the first yellow fever vaccination. The receptors were sampled from a man between 18 and 35 years old who received the YFV17D yellow fever vaccine.

J is TRBJ2-3 and V is TRBV7-9; D is ambiguous. Per germline, CDR1 SEHNR and CDR2 FQNEAQ (reference sequence). The V gene lost 3 bases and the J gene lost 8 bases, with 9 bases spanning the gap. The length of the CDR3 is 12 residues. The CDR3 DNA sequence: TGTGCCAGCAGCTTTTCCCCGGGTACGCAGTATTTT. Amino acids: CASSFSPGTQYF.

The chain joins TRBV10-2 to TRBJ1-1, with D unresolved. Germline CDR1 reads WSHSY; CDR2 reads SAAADI. The CDR3 totals 15 residues. V lost 3 bases, J lost 10 bases, and 21 bases lay in between. The CDR3 DNA reads as TGCGCCAGCAGTGAAGTGGTTGGAGGGAGTGGAAGAGCTTTCTTT. Translating gives CASSEVVGGSGRAFF.

The chain carries TRBV28 and TRBJ2-1; 8 bases line up with TRBD2. The CDR3 runs 14 residues. V was pared by 3 bases and J by 4 bases, with 2 bases of the junction left unmatched. The germline CDR1 and CDR2 sequences are MDHEN and SYDVKM. The CDR3 DNA follows: TGTGCCAGCAGTTTTGAGCGGGAGTACAATGAGCAGTTCTTC. This codes for CASSFEREYNEQFF.

This chain connects TRBV18 to TRBJ2-3; 11 bases map to TRBD2. Germline loops: CDR1 KGHSH, CDR2 LQKENI. Trimming cost V 0 bases and J 2 bases; bases outside gene matches: 7. This CDR3 has 18 residues. The CDR3 reads CASSPPETSGVFTDTQYF. CDR3 coding DNA: TGTGCCAGCTCACCACCGGAGACTAGCGGGGTGTTCACAGATACGCAGTATTTT. Based on the CDR3 plus reference TRBV18 and TRBJ2-3, the full variable domain is NAGVMQNPRHLVRRRGQEARLRCSPMKGHSHVYWYRQLPEEGLKFMVYLQKENIIDESGMPKERFSAEFPKEGPSILRIQQVVRGDSAAYFCASSPPETSGVFTDTQYFGPGTRLTVL.

This clonotype was seen a handful of times. The chain couples TRBV28 to TRBJ1-2; D remains ambiguous. The V end lost 9 bases, the J end lost 4 bases, and 9 bases lay between the germline ends. CDR1 is MDHEN, CDR2 SYDVKM, per germline. The CDR3 has 11 amino acids. CDR3 protein: CARQAGYGYTF. CDR3 nucleotides: TGTGCCAGGCAAGCGGGCTATGGCTACACCTTC.

This clonotype was counted only a few times. The CDR3 DNA reads as TGTGCCAGCAGCTTAGCAGCGAGGGTTAGTTTCTCTGGAAACACCATATATTTT. Amino acids: CASSLAARVSFSGNTIYF. The chain recombines TRBV7-6 with TRBJ1-3; no reliable D call. Trimming removed 0 bases at V and 0 bases at J, with 15 bases between. The CDR3 is made up of 18 amino acids. CDR1 SGHVS and CDR2 FNYEAQ come from the germline V gene.

The sample holds a few counts of this clonotype. The rearrangement uses TRBV5-5 and TRBJ2-6; possibly TRBD1 or TRBD2 for D (5 bases each). Germline CDR1 and CDR2: SGHKS and YYEKEE (reference sequence). V lost 0 bases and J 0 bases, leaving 13 bases between the germline ends. The CDR3 runs to 18 residues. The CDR3 loop reads CASSLDWDRSSGANVLTF. The CDR3 DNA follows: TGTGCCAGCAGCTTGGATTGGGACCGTTCCTCTGGGGCCAACGTCCTGACTTTC.

The chain couples TRBV21-1 to TRBJ2-5; TRBD1, as called in the table, went unchecked against the DNA. TRBV21-1 is tagged as a pseudogene. The CDR3 length is 14 residues. The CDR3 DNA sequence: TGTGCCATCTCGACGGGGGATGGCCGAGAGACCCAGTACTTC. It translates to CAISTGDGRETQYF.

The chain carries TRBV4-3 and TRBJ2-3; TRBD2 matches 10 bases. CDR1 is LGHNA and CDR2 is YSLEER in the germline V gene. The CDR3 contains 16 residues. V was pared by 4 bases and J by 4 bases, with 8 bases of the junction left unmatched. CDR3 amino acids: CASSPSVAGGPDTQYF. CDR3 coding DNA: TGCGCCAGCAGCCCCTCGGTAGCGGGGGGTCCAGATACGCAGTATTTT.

The J gene is TRBJ1-5, the V gene TRBV6-2 or TRBV6-3; possibly TRBD1 for D (6 bases). Trimming removed 2 bases at V and 2 bases at J, with 10 bases between. Germline CDR1 MNHEY, CDR2 SVGEGT. The CDR3 is 15 residues long. The CDR3 region has the DNA TGTGCCAGCAGTTACGGGGGCCTCGGCAATCAGCCCCAGCATTTT. Protein product: CASSYGGLGNQPQHF.

This clonotype occurred many times. V is TRBV5-5 and J is TRBJ1-1; D not certain. Germline-derived CDR1 and CDR2 are SGHKS and YYEKEE (reference sequence). The CDR3 has 12 residues. The V end was cut by 1 base, the J end by 4 bases, with 5 bases between. The CDR3 nucleotides read TGTGCCAGCAGCTTGCTCCGCACTGAAGCTTTCTTT. As protein: CASSLLRTEAFF.

This CDR3 reads CASSPTGGAWDTEAFF. DNA of the CDR3: TGCGCCAGCAGCCCCACAGGGGGCGCTTGGGACACTGAAGCTTTCTTT. V is TRBV4-3 and J is TRBJ1-1, with 9 nucleotides matching TRBD1. Germline CDR1 reads LGHNA; CDR2 reads YSLEER. V lost 4 bases, J lost 3 bases, and 9 bases stayed unmatched. CDR3 length: 16 amino acids.

The V and J genes are TRBV29-1 and TRBJ1-1, with a weak D call TRBD1 (6 bases). Germline CDR1 SQVTM, CDR2 ANQGSEA. V dropped 6 bases and J dropped 3 bases, with 11 bases sitting between them. This CDR3 has 12 residues. The CDR3 here is CSVKRGDTEAFF. The CDR3 coding sequence is TGCAGCGTAAAAAGGGGGGACACTGAAGCTTTCTTT.

The CDR3 loop reads CASSLEGARVKPEAFF. The DNA for the CDR3 is TGCGCCAGCAGCTTGGAGGGGGCGAGGGTAAAACCTGAAGCTTTCTTT. The chain uses TRBV5-1 and TRBJ1-1; TRBD1 aligns across 7 bases. Unmatched junction bases numbered 11, after V lost 0 bases and J lost 6 bases. The CDR3 runs to 16 residues. Germline assignment: CDR1 SGHRS and CDR2 YFSETQ.